Listed below are T cell receptor beta chains from one sample, sequenced in a study of cytomegalovirus exposure and HLA in healthy donors. Libraries were prepared by immunoSEQ multiplex PCR; TCRdb keeps only in-frame clonotypes and omits some of them. Of about 130,000 clones in the sample, approximately 71% were seen once. What was sequenced was PBMCs. Receptors originate from a young man in good health and CMV-seronegative. Both conserved end residues are part of each CDR3. Each record gives: D gene, V gene, clone size, J gene, CDR3 DNA, CDR3 protein. A D gene is named only where the DNA matches it firmly. Clone size is shown for a subset of rows, as once, few, many or a class of expanded clone.

TRBD1	TRBV10-3	.	TRBJ2-1	TGTGCCATCAGTGAGTCGGCAGGGGGCGGTTACAATGAGCAGTTCTTC	CAISESAGGGYNEQFF
.	TRBV11-1	few	TRBJ2-5	TGTGCCAGCAGCACGACTAGTAAAGAGACCCAGTACTTC	CASSTTSKETQYF
.	TRBV7-9	.	TRBJ1-1	TGTGCCAGCAGCCGTACCACGGCGGCTGAAGCTTTCTTT	CASSRTTAAEAFF
TRBD1	TRBV2	few	TRBJ2-5	TGTGCCAGCAGTGAAGAGGACAGGGGGCAGGAGACCCAGTACTTC	CASSEEDRGQETQYF
TRBD2	TRBV6-5	.	TRBJ2-7	TGTGCCAGCAGGGGGGGGGAGAACTACGAGCAGTACTTC	CASRGGENYEQYF
.	TRBV5-8	once	TRBJ2-1	TGTGCCAGCAGCTTGCCGGGGTACAGCTCCTACAATGAGCAGTTCTTC	CASSLPGYSSYNEQFF
.	TRBV5-1	few	TRBJ2-1	TGCGCCAGCAACCCCAGCCAAAGGAGCTCCTACAATGAGCAGTTCTTC	CASNPSQRSSYNEQFF
.	TRBV30	.	TRBJ2-7	TGTGCCTGGAGTCGGTTCACCTACGAGCAGTACTTC	CAWSRFTYEQYF
.	TRBV6-5	.	TRBJ2-5	TGTGCCAGCGCCAGGGGAGAGACCCAGTACTTC	CASARGETQYF
TRBD1	TRBV5-5	.	TRBJ2-1	TGTGCCAGCAGCCCTCTGGGACAGGGAAGGCACAATGAGCAGTTCTTC	CASSPLGQGRHNEQFF
.	TRBV5-4	.	TRBJ2-5	TGTGCCAGCAGCCCGAGGGAGACCCAGTACTTC	CASSPRETQYF
TRBD2	TRBV5-1	once	TRBJ2-1	TGCGCCAGCAGCTTGGTAGGCGGGAGCACCTACAATGAGCAGTTCTTC	CASSLVGGSTYNEQFF
TRBD2	TRBV6-6	.	TRBJ2-7	TGTGCCAGCAGTGCGGGACTAGCCTTTTACTACGAGCAGTACTTC	CASSAGLAFYYEQYF
TRBD2	TRBV7-3	.	TRBJ2-1	TGTGCCAGCAGCCCTAATAGCGGGTACTCCTACAATGAGCAGTTCTTC	CASSPNSGYSYNEQFF
TRBD2	TRBV4-2	.	TRBJ2-3	TGTGCCAGCAGCCAAGTTAGCGGGAGGGGAGAAGATACGCAGTATTTT	CASSQVSGRGEDTQYF
.	TRBV10-3	.	TRBJ2-7	TGTGCCATCAGTGACCCGCGGGGCGCATACGAGCAGTACTTC	CAISDPRGAYEQYF
.	TRBV5-4	.	TRBJ2-3	TGTGCCAGCAACTTCCAGGGGGGTGCGGGGACAGATACGCAGTATTTT	CASNFQGGAGTDTQYF
.	TRBV7-7	.	TRBJ2-1	TGTGCTAGCAGCTTAGAACTAGCCACCTACAATGAGCAGTTCTTC	CASSLELATYNEQFF
.	TRBV27	.	TRBJ2-1	TGTGCCAGCAGTACCCACTGGAATGAGCAGTTCTTC	CASSTHWNEQFF